The source of this T cell receptor beta chain is a study of blood T cell repertoires in COVID-19. V lost 8 bases to trimming and J lost 3 bases, with 17 bases between them. The CDR3 has 14 residues. The germline CDR1 and CDR2 sequences are SNHLY and FYNNEI. How the authors handled the data: Amplification of reference gene primers provided the estimated nucleated cell counts. This table comes from immunoSEQ multiplex PCR, and its TCRdb copy is limited to in-frame clones, with some not included. V and J calls plus clone size are reproduced from that table; the DNA served to infer D and trimming. The top ten clones hold 5.5% to 7.5% of a sample with roughly 220,000 clones, about 83% of them seen once. Resolution of symptoms, clearance, or two negative PCRs was present in recovered Cohort 3 donors.

The specimen sequenced was PBMCs or T cells enriched from blood (not recorded which). This TCR derives from a woman aged 40 to 50 who had recovered from COVID-19. The chain recombines TRBV2 with TRBJ2-7, with D possibly TRBD2 on 6 matching bases. CDR3 residues: CASLGTRNNYEQYV. The DNA for the CDR3 is TGTGCCAGCCTCGGGACTCGAAATAACTACGAGCAGTACGTC.